This TCR beta chain was identified during a study of shared clonotypes between healthy human individuals. Overall study findings and caveats: On the whole, naive subsets had larger estimated richness than memory subsets had.

On sorted subsets, replicate PCRs used 150 to 250 ng DNA, or some 27,000 T cell genomes. TCRdb's copy holds only in-frame clones and misses some; the assay was immunoSEQ multiplex PCR. The sample yields some 2.1 million clones, roughly 94% seen once. The CDR3 sequence is 17 residues long. Germline CDR1 MNHNS, CDR2 SASEGT. The V gene lost 0 bases and the J gene lost 6 bases, with 17 bases spanning the gap. Concerning this clone: Its antigen is unknown.

The sequencing input was naive CD4+ T cells sorted from blood. Regarding subset: CD45RA+ positively selected. This receptor was taken from a man between 18 and 29 years old in good health. The chain is built from TRBV6-1 and TRBJ2-2, with D tentatively TRBD2 (6 bases). DNA for the CDR3: TGTGCCAGCAGTGAAGCGCTTCTTCTCGCGGGGCCCGGGGAGCTGTTTTTT. It specifies CASSEALLLAGPGELFF.